This TCR beta chain was observed in a study of blood T cell repertoires in COVID-19. Overall study: Nucleic acid was either cDNA or gDNA, and it came from T cells, B-cell-depleted T cells, or PBMCs.

Trimming took off 0 bases at V and 3 bases at J, with 5 bases between the two ends. Germline loops: CDR1 MNHEY, CDR2 SVGAGI. This CDR3 contains 13 residues. Original analysis: Using reference gene primer amplification, nucleated cell counts were estimated. Assay used: immunoSEQ multiplex PCR; TCRdb lists only in-frame clones, some missing. That table supplies the V and J calls and clone size; D and trimming were determined from the DNA. The sample lists under 350,000 clones, 65% to 90% occurring once. The participants were between about 18 and 90 years old and came from fewer than 25 US areas. Participant reports of clinical history set cohort assignment.

The genes are TRBV6-5 and TRBJ1-2, with no clear D. This receptor was obtained from a woman in her thirties or forties with acute COVID-19. The sample was PBMCs or T cells enriched from blood (not recorded which). Written as DNA, the CDR3 is TGTGCCAGCAGTTACTCGCACTACTATGGCTACACCTTC. Translation: CASSYSHYYGYTF.